A single sample gave rise to the 16 T cell receptor beta chains below, sequenced in a study of CXCR3-negative and CXCR3-positive naive CD8 T cells. The method, 5' RACE with UMI labels, was used to prepare the TRB cDNA libraries. TCRdb reworked the 5' RACE reads into one entry per CDR3 protein, no DNA. Found here are 41,000 or so distinct CDR3 sequences; the top ten clones hold around 1.9%. The sequenced material came from naive CXCR3- CD8+ T cells from blood. Subset indicated: CD45RO-CCR7+CD27+CD95- naive CD8+ T cells lacking CXCR3 (TNR3-). These receptors were obtained from a human donor in good health. Some clones in this sample may be carry-over from other donors' samples.

Here the CDR3 reads CAISEDKRGDQETQYF. The chain employs TRBV10-3 and TRBJ2-5; TCRdb gives TRBD2 as the D gene, but with no DNA this cannot be confirmed. This CDR3 has 16 amino acids. Germline assignment: CDR1 ENHRY and CDR2 SYGVKD.

This CDR3 reads CARITTGNTIYF. J is TRBJ1-3 and V is TRBV30. The CDR3 has 12 residues. Germline assignment: CDR1 GTSNPN and CDR2 SVGIG (reference sequence).

The V and J genes are TRBV4-3 and TRBJ2-2; checking the TCRdb D call of TRBD2 is not possible without DNA. The CDR3 is made up of 14 amino acids. Germline V lookup: CDR1 LGHNA, CDR2 YSLEER. CDR3 amino acids: CASSQGEETGELFF.

This chain uses TRBV24-1 with TRBJ2-1; TCRdb's D call, TRBD1, is unchecked because there is no DNA. Germline V gene data show CDR1 as KGHDR and CDR2 as SFDVKD. The length of the CDR3 is 11 residues. The CDR3 loop is CATSTGIEQFF.

The CDR3 is CASSYGTGDEQYF. The V and J genes are TRBV7-9 and TRBJ2-7; TCRdb returns TRBD1, unconfirmable since there is no DNA. Germline lookup yields CDR1 SEHNR and CDR2 FQNEAQ (reference sequence). CDR3 length: 13 amino acids.

The genes are TRBV6-4 and TRBJ2-1; there is no DNA to check the TCRdb D call of TRBD1. This CDR3 has 14 amino acids. Germline CDR1 is MRHNA and CDR2 is SNTAGT. The CDR3 sequence is CASSNGTGGDEQLF.

The chain couples TRBV29-1 to TRBJ2-7; the D call of TRBD1 rests on TCRdb alone, since no DNA is present to check it. The V gene's germline CDR1 is SQVTM and CDR2 ANQGSEA. This CDR3 contains 14 residues. The CDR3 spells CSALTGGAPYEQYF.

The chain recombines TRBV11-3 with TRBJ2-5; TCRdb proposes TRBD1, but this gene call is untestable without DNA. The CDR3 covers 16 residues. CDR1 and CDR2 from the germline V gene are SGHNT and YENEEA. CDR3 sequence reads: CASSPPLRGGRETQYF. The full variable domain, with the rest looked up from reference TRBV11-3 and TRBJ2-5, is EAGVVQSPRYKIIEKKQPVAFWCNPISGHNTLYWYLQNLGQGPELLIRYENEEAVDDSQLPKDRFSAERLKGVDSTLKIQPAELGDSAVYLCASSPPLRGGRETQYFGPGTRLLVL.

The chain recombines TRBV24-1 with TRBJ2-1; TCRdb's D call of TRBD2 is untestable without DNA. The CDR3 totals 16 residues. CDR1 is KGHDR, CDR2 SFDVKD, per germline. The CDR3 sequence: CATSDSAGRSYNEQFF.

This chain uses TRBV4-1 with TRBJ2-7; absent DNA, TCRdb's TRBD2 call cannot be checked. Germline V lookup: CDR1 MGHRA, CDR2 YSYEKL. CDR3 length equals 17 residues. The CDR3 sequence: CASSQAGTSGTEYEQYF.

The chain recombines TRBV20-1 with TRBJ1-1. Germline V gene sequence: CDR1 DFQATT, CDR2 SNEGSKA (reference sequence). This CDR3 comprises 14 residues. CDR3 sequence: CSATPADRNTEAFF.

The rearrangement uses TRBV4-3 and TRBJ1-2; no DNA is available, so the TRBD1 call from TCRdb remains unchecked. The CDR3 length is 17 residues. Per the germline V gene, CDR1 is LGHNA and CDR2 is YSLEER. This CDR3 reads CASSQDRIGPPFYGYTF.

The chain recombines TRBV29-1 with TRBJ1-1. Germline CDR1 and CDR2: SQVTM and ANQGSEA. The CDR3 has 13 residues. The chain's CDR3 is CSVINGLGTEAFF. The full variable domain, its missing parts supplied by reference TRBV29-1 and TRBJ1-1, is SAVISQKPSRDICQRGTSLTIQCQVDSQVTMMFWYRQQPGQSLTLIATANQGSEATYESGFVIDKFPISRPNLTFSTLTVSNMSPEDSSIYLCSVINGLGTEAFFGQGTRLTVV.

The gene calls are TRBV7-9 and TRBJ1-2; the D call from TCRdb, TRBD1, cannot be confirmed without DNA. The CDR3 is 19 amino acids. Germline V CDR1 and CDR2: SEHNR, FQNEAQ (reference sequence). The chain's CDR3 is CASSSTILLSTVADYGYTF.

The rearrangement uses TRBV12-3 or TRBV12-4 and TRBJ1-1; without DNA, the TCRdb call of TRBD1 cannot be checked. The CDR3 is 14 amino acids. The CDR3 is CASSLVRGGSEAFF.

V and J are TRBV28 and TRBJ2-2; absent DNA, TCRdb's TRBD1 call cannot be checked. CDR3 size: 16 residues. From germline, CDR1 is MDHEN and CDR2 SYDVKM. The CDR3 sequence is CASRGQGARNTGELFF.